A selection of T cell receptor beta chains follows, all from one sample in a study of blood T cell repertoires in COVID-19. The repertoire was sequenced with immunoSEQ multiplex PCR; TCRdb's copy has only in-frame clones and lacks some. The sample carries fewer than 200,000 clones, 86% recorded once. Sequenced input: PBMCs or T cells enriched from blood (not recorded which). These receptors originate from a woman aged 40 to 49 in a cohort exposed to, infected with or recovered from COVID-19 (not recorded which). Both conserved end residues are part of each CDR3. The D gene is left open where the match is weak. Clone size is shown for a subset of rows, as once, few, many or a class of expanded clone.

>.|TRBJ1-2|TRBV19|.
CASSIKGLSYGYTF
TGTGCCAGTAGTATAAAGGGACTGAGCTATGGCTACACCTTC
>.|TRBJ1-5|TRBV3-1/TRBV3-2|TRBD1
CASSQGDRGPYSNQPQHF
TGTGCCAGCAGCCAAGGGGACAGGGGCCCCTATAGCAATCAGCCCCAGCATTTT
>.|TRBJ2-1|TRBV4-1|TRBD2
CASSSAGGSTGPYNEQFF
TGCGCCAGCAGCTCAGCCGGGGGGTCCACAGGCCCCTACAATGAGCAGTTCTTC
>once|TRBJ1-1|TRBV20-1|.
CSASPFRVENTEAFF
TGCAGTGCTAGTCCCTTCAGGGTCGAGAACACTGAAGCTTTCTTT
>few|TRBJ2-1|TRBV11-2|TRBD2
CASSLKLGGNEQFF
TGTGCCAGCAGCTTAAAGTTGGGGGGGAATGAGCAGTTCTTC
>.|TRBJ2-7|TRBV5-4|TRBD1
CASSWRDRGGYEQYF
TGTGCCAGCAGCTGGAGGGACAGGGGGGGATACGAGCAGTACTTC
>.|TRBJ1-1|TRBV6-5|.
CASSYSTAGGTEAFF
TGTGCCAGCAGTTACTCGACAGCGGGAGGGACTGAAGCTTTCTTT
>.|TRBJ2-3|TRBV9|TRBD2
CASKRSGGAVDTQYF
TGTGCCAGCAAGCGGAGCGGGGGGGCCGTAGATACGCAGTATTTT
>few|TRBJ1-3|TRBV4-1|TRBD1
CASSPRQGLGNTIYF
TGCGCCAGCAGCCCTCGACAGGGTCTTGGAAACACCATATATTTT
>.|TRBJ2-1|TRBV10-3|.
CAIRDSYNEQFF
TGTGCCATCAGGGACAGCTACAATGAGCAGTTCTTC
>few|TRBJ1-4|TRBV2|.
CASSENNGEKLFF
TGTGCCAGCAGTGAGAATAACGGGGAAAAACTGTTTTTT
>.|TRBJ2-7|TRBV18|.
CASSPGSHYEQYF
TGTGCCAGCTCCCCCGGGTCACACTACGAGCAGTACTTC
>.|TRBJ1-1|TRBV7-8|.
CASSSEGDTEAFF
TGTGCCAGCAGCTCGGAAGGAGACACTGAAGCTTTCTTT
>.|TRBJ2-1|TRBV11-3|TRBD2
CASSSSLAGGHNEQFF
TGTGCCAGCAGCTCCAGCTTAGCGGGAGGACACAATGAGCAGTTCTTC
>.|TRBJ2-4|TRBV5-8|TRBD2
CASSFAAAGGLAKKTQYF
TGTGCCAGCAGCTTTGCAGCAGCGGGGGGCCTAGCCAAAAAGACTCAGTACTTC
>.|TRBJ2-3|TRBV29-1|TRBD1
CSVGQGATDTQYF
TGCAGCGTCGGACAGGGGGCAACAGATACGCAGTATTTT
>few|TRBJ1-6|TRBV13|TRBD1
CASSTDRGGSPLHF
TGTGCCAGCAGCACCGACAGGGGAGGGTCACCCCTCCACTTT
>.|TRBJ2-7|TRBV12-1|.
CASSFGLPGGPYEQYF
TGTGCCAGCAGCTTTGGCCTTCCGGGAGGGCCGTACGAGCAGTACTTC
>.|TRBJ1-1|TRBV10-3|.
CAISESSGTEAFF
TGTGCCATCAGTGAGTCGAGCGGCACTGAAGCTTTCTTT
>.|TRBJ2-1|TRBV9|TRBD2
CASSVDRLAGTRGEQFF
TGTGCCAGCAGCGTAGACAGACTAGCGGGAACTCGGGGGGAGCAGTTCTTC
>.|TRBJ2-5|TRBV2|.
CASSEGGGRQETQYF
TGTGCCAGCAGTGAAGGGGGGGGCCGGCAAGAGACCCAGTACTTC
>.|TRBJ1-2|TRBV7-2|.
CASSVKSYGYTF
TGTGCCAGCAGCGTCAAGAGCTATGGCTACACCTTC
>few|TRBJ2-1|TRBV11-2|TRBD2
CASSQLLAGGYNEQFF
TGTGCCAGCAGCCAACTATTAGCGGGAGGATACAATGAGCAGTTCTTC
>.|TRBJ2-1|TRBV9|TRBD1
CASKPGGQGGGEQFF
TGTGCCAGCAAGCCTGGAGGACAGGGAGGAGGTGAGCAGTTCTTC
>.|TRBJ1-6|TRBV15|TRBD1
CATSRDRAYSPLHF
TGTGCCACCAGCCGTGACAGGGCCTACTCACCCCTCCACTTT
>.|TRBJ1-2|TRBV6-2/TRBV6-3|TRBD1
CASSYQGQNYGYTF
TGTGCCAGCAGTTACCAGGGACAGAACTATGGCTACACCTTC
>.|TRBJ2-1|TRBV2|.
CASYRGYEQFF
TGTGCCAGCTACCGGGGGTATGAGCAGTTCTTC
>.|TRBJ2-7|TRBV11-3|TRBD1
CASSTPPPGQGYEQYF
TGTGCCAGCAGCACCCCCCCTCCGGGACAGGGCTACGAGCAGTACTTC
>.|TRBJ2-2|TRBV5-4|.
CASSRGAGPNTGELFF
TGTGCCAGCAGCCGGGGGGCAGGGCCGAACACCGGGGAGCTGTTTTTT
>.|TRBJ2-3|TRBV7-6|.
CASSLRRLGEADTDTQYF
TGTGCCAGCAGCCTACGGCGATTGGGAGAAGCCGACACAGATACGCAGTATTTT
>.|TRBJ2-1|TRBV24-1|TRBD2
CATSDRTGTSRYNEQFF
TGTGCCACCAGTGACCGGACCGGGACTAGCAGGTACAATGAGCAGTTCTTC
>once|TRBJ1-5|TRBV7-6|.
CASSLEAGRPQHF
TGTGCCAGCAGCTTAGAGGCAGGGCGGCCCCAGCATTTT